Below are 27 T cell receptor beta chains sequenced from a single sample in a study of T cell responses to AZD1222 COVID-19 vaccine. Method: immunoSEQ multiplex PCR; TCRdb's copy keeps in-frame clones and lacks some. The table has over 110,000 clones, 92% seen once; the top ten hold about 9.4%. The sequences come from peripheral blood, collected 28 days after the second AZD1222 dose. The receptor source for this set is an adult who received the AZD1222 COVID-19 vaccine.

This clone came up once. CDR3 region: CASSPVLGSDYGYTF. In DNA, the CDR3 is TGTGCCAGCTCACCCGTGTTAGGGTCGGACTATGGCTACACCTTC. The chain uses TRBV18 and TRBJ1-2; no reliable D call. V was cut by 3 bases and J by 3 bases, with 14 bases left in between. CDR3 length: 15 amino acids. Germline V gives CDR1 KGHSH, CDR2 LQKENI.

The table lists this clone with a count of one. The V call is TRBV5-1, the J call TRBJ1-3; D gene ambiguous. The V and J ends lost 5 bases and 2 bases respectively, with 11 bases between them. CDR3 length: 14 residues. CDR1 is SGHRS, CDR2 YFSETQ, per germline. The CDR3 sequence: CASRENSPGNTIYF. The CDR3 DNA is TGCGCCAGCAGAGAGAATTCCCCTGGAAACACCATATATTTT.

This chain links TRBV7-8 with TRBJ1-1; perhaps TRBD1 as D (5 bases). Germline assignment: CDR1 SGHVS and CDR2 FQNEAQ. This CDR3 is 15 amino acids long. V gave up 1 base and J gave up 6 bases, with 15 bases separating them. CDR3 coding DNA: TGTGCCAGCAGCTTAGTGGGAGGGACTATCGCTGAAGCTTTCTTT. Translated, it gives CASSLVGGTIAEAFF.

This chain connects TRBV18 to TRBJ1-5; D not certain. The CDR3 runs to 16 residues. V was clipped by 3 bases and J by 3 bases, with 15 bases between them. From germline, CDR1 is KGHSH and CDR2 LQKENI. CDR3: CASSPNDPKSNQPQHF. CDR3 nucleotide sequence: TGTGCCAGCTCACCCAATGATCCGAAGTCCAATCAGCCCCAGCATTTT.

The V and J genes are TRBV12-3 or TRBV12-4 and TRBJ2-1; the D call may be TRBD1 or TRBD2 (6 bases each). This CDR3 is built from 13 residues. Trimming removed 4 bases from V and 7 bases from J, with 11 bases in between. As DNA, the CDR3 is TGTGCCAGCAGTTATACAGGGAGGAATGAGCAGTTCTTC. Translation: CASSYTGRNEQFF.

The chain recombines TRBV10-3 with TRBJ1-2, with 7 bases lining up with TRBD1. After removal of 3 bases from V and 6 bases from J, the junction contained 7 bases not matched to a gene. CDR1 and CDR2 (germline): ENHRY, SYGVKD. This CDR3 contains 14 residues. For the CDR3, the DNA is TGTGCCATCAGTGACCCTGGACAGGCTAATGGCTACACCTTC. This encodes CAISDPGQANGYTF.

The genes are TRBV4-2 and TRBJ2-3; unclear D gene. Trimming pared 0 bases from V and 6 bases from J, leaving 7 bases between. The CDR3 spans 13 residues. Germline-derived CDR1 and CDR2 are LGHNA and YNFKEQ. CDR3 in amino acids: CASSQDRRDTQYF. For the CDR3, the DNA is TGTGCCAGCAGCCAAGATCGGCGCGATACGCAGTATTTT.

CDR3 protein: CASSLPGATEAFF. CDR3 bases: TGTGCCAGCAGTCTACCTGGGGCCACTGAAGCTTTCTTT. The rearrangement uses TRBV27 and TRBJ1-1, with TRBD1 as a possible D gene (5 bases). Germline CDR1 MNHEY, CDR2 SMNVEV (reference sequence). Between the trimmed V and J ends, which lost 5 bases and 4 bases, there was a span of 11 bases. CDR3 size: 13 residues.

The chain has TRBV11-2 and TRBJ1-5, with D uncertain. In germline, CDR1 is SGHAT, CDR2 FQNNGV. CDR3 size: 15 residues. Trimming shortened V by 0 bases and J by 3 bases, and 9 bases separated the two germline ends. As DNA, the CDR3 is TGTGCCAGCAGCTTAGACCGGGCAGTCAATCAGCCCCAGCATTTT. It translates to CASSLDRAVNQPQHF.

J is TRBJ1-1 and V is TRBV2; 7 nucleotides agree with TRBD1. The CDR3 has 15 amino acids. Germline V gene sequence: CDR1 SNHLY, CDR2 FYNNEI. The V segment lost 1 base and the J segment 5 bases; nucleotides outside the gene matches: 7. The chain's CDR3 is CASSEERGRGTEAFF. The CDR3 nucleotides read TGTGCCAGCAGTGAAGAGAGGGGGCGGGGGACTGAAGCTTTCTTT.

V is TRBV18 and J is TRBJ1-1; 10 bases are shared with TRBD1. Per germline, CDR1 KGHSH and CDR2 LQKENI. V lost 6 bases, J lost 0 bases, and 4 bases stayed unmatched. The CDR3 covers 15 residues. DNA for the CDR3: TGTGCCAGCTCGCTTGGACAGGGGGTGAACACTGAAGCTTTCTTT. Its protein product is CASSLGQGVNTEAFF.

This rearrangement joins TRBV12-3 or TRBV12-4 to TRBJ1-1; no firm D call. Trimming left V 2 bases short and J 0 bases short, with 4 bases between. The CDR3 covers 13 residues. For the CDR3, the DNA is TGTGCCAGCAGTTTACAAATGAACACTGAAGCTTTCTTT. The encoded protein is CASSLQMNTEAFF.

The genes are TRBV6-5 and TRBJ1-1, with D tentatively TRBD1 (6 bases). Germline V gene sequence: CDR1 MNHEY, CDR2 SVGAGI. The CDR3 sequence is 13 residues long. V shed 7 bases and J shed 8 bases, with 17 bases lying between them. The CDR3 nucleotides read TGTGCCAGCACCGAACAGGGAAGTCGGGAAGCTTTCTTT. This gives the protein CASTEQGSREAFF.

The chain joins TRBV19 to TRBJ1-2; D remains ambiguous. The germline gives CDR1 LNHDA, CDR2 SQIVND (reference sequence). V was clipped by 1 base and J by 3 bases, with 9 bases between them. The CDR3 runs 14 residues. CDR3 nucleotides: TGTGCCAGTAGTATAGTGTCTGGGGACTATGGCTACACCTTC. Residues: CASSIVSGDYGYTF.

This chain links TRBV5-1 with TRBJ2-4; 8 nucleotides agree with TRBD1. J gave up 0 bases and V 3 bases, and 8 bases lay outside the gene matches. Germline V gene sequence: CDR1 SGHRS, CDR2 YFSETQ. This CDR3 is 17 amino acids long. CDR3 in DNA: TGCGCCAGCAGCTCGGGAGACAGGGGACTAGCCAAAAACATTCAGTACTTC. As protein: CASSSGDRGLAKNIQYF.

The V call is TRBV15, the J call TRBJ1-3; the D is unclear. The V gene's germline CDR1 is LNHNV and CDR2 YYDKDF (reference sequence). The CDR3 is made up of 16 amino acids. Trimming removed 0 bases from V and 4 bases from J, with 13 bases in between. The CDR3 loop reads CATSREGFYGGNTIYF. CDR3 nucleotides: TGTGCCACCAGCAGAGAGGGGTTCTACGGGGGAAACACCATATATTTT.

The chain has TRBV7-2 and TRBJ1-2, with TRBD1 identical over 7 bases. The junction had 6 bases not matched to a gene; V was cut back by 4 bases and J by 7 bases. Germline V CDR1 and CDR2: SGHTA, FQGNSA. This CDR3 has 13 amino acids. The CDR3 nucleotides read TGTGCCAGCAGCTCCGACAGGGTCGGTGGCTACACCTTC. It translates to CASSSDRVGGYTF.

This chain uses TRBV2 with TRBJ1-5; no reliable D call. Germline loops: CDR1 SNHLY, CDR2 FYNNEI. The CDR3 loop spans 14 amino acids. The ends were cut back, 5 bases at V and 5 bases at J, with 13 bases in the middle. The CDR3, as DNA: TGTGCCAGCAGTAGTACCTCCCACTATCAGCCCCAGCATTTT. Its translation: CASSSTSHYQPQHF.

This clone appeared a single time. The chain couples TRBV4-3 to TRBJ2-4; weak D call: TRBD1 (5 bases). The CDR3 totals 15 residues. Germline lookup yields CDR1 LGHNA and CDR2 YSLEER. Deletions cut 2 bases from V and 7 bases from J, with 15 bases between. This chain's CDR3 is CASSQRAQNRNIQYF. CDR3 in DNA: TGCGCCAGCAGCCAAAGAGCTCAGAACAGGAACATTCAGTACTTC.

The chain is built from TRBV6-5 and TRBJ2-5; D ambiguous. Germline V gives CDR1 MNHEY, CDR2 SVGAGI. This CDR3 comprises 14 residues. Trimming shortened V by 0 bases and J by 1 base, and 6 bases separated the two germline ends. CDR3 residues: CASSYSVIQETQYF. CDR3 in DNA: TGTGCCAGCAGTTACTCCGTAATCCAAGAGACCCAGTACTTC.

The chain uses TRBV7-2 and TRBJ2-1; D gene uncertain. This CDR3 is 12 amino acids long. Germline V gene sequence: CDR1 SGHTA, CDR2 FQGNSA. Trimming removed 2 bases from V and 10 bases from J, with 9 bases in between. The CDR3 coding sequence is TGTGCCAGCAGCTTATCGGTGGGGGAGCAGTTCTTC. Translation gives CASSLSVGEQFF.

The chain recombines TRBV30 with TRBJ2-4; possibly TRBD1 or TRBD2 for D (7 bases each). Trimming left V 2 bases short and J 7 bases short, with 12 bases between. The CDR3 loop spans 13 amino acids. Looked up from germline, CDR1 is GTSNPN and CDR2 is SVGIG (reference sequence). As DNA, the CDR3 is TGTGCCTGGAGTCCCCAGGGGGGGAACATTCAGTACTTC. Protein: CAWSPQGGNIQYF.

This clone was found once. This chain connects TRBV5-6 to TRBJ1-2; a possible D gene is TRBD1 (5 bases). The V gene's germline CDR1 is SGHDT and CDR2 YYEEEE. The CDR3 totals 12 residues. V lost 1 base to trimming and J lost 8 bases, with 9 bases between them. The CDR3 is CASSLRGGGYTF. CDR3 sequence (DNA): TGTGCCAGCAGCTTGAGGGGAGGCGGCTACACCTTC.

J is TRBJ1-2 and V is TRBV28; possibly TRBD1 for D (6 bases). Trimming cost V 5 bases and J 2 bases, with 15 bases left between them. This CDR3 is built from 15 residues. CDR1 and CDR2 (germline): MDHEN, SYDVKM. CDR3 DNA sequence: TGTGCCAGCAGTCGGGGGCTTACCACGAACTATGGCTACACCTTC. Translation gives CASSRGLTTNYGYTF.

The chain couples TRBV6-2 or TRBV6-3 to TRBJ2-7; tentatively, D is TRBD1 (5 bases). Germline assignment: CDR1 MNHEY and CDR2 SVGEGT. This CDR3 spans 15 amino acids. The V and J ends lost 5 bases and 5 bases respectively, with 19 bases between them. The CDR3: CASSPWTPGIDEQYF. CDR3 nucleotide sequence: TGTGCCAGCAGTCCATGGACCCCAGGGATAGACGAGCAGTACTTC.

This clone is a singleton in its sample. The chain couples TRBV11-2 to TRBJ1-4; no definite D call. This CDR3 region has 14 residues. Looked up from germline, CDR1 is SGHAT and CDR2 is FQNNGV. The V end was cut by 5 bases, the J end by 0 bases, with 7 bases between. CDR3 DNA sequence: TGTGCCAGCAGCCAGTCTGCAACTAATGAAAAACTGTTTTTT. Encoded protein: CASSQSATNEKLFF.

This clone has just a few counts. The chain combines TRBV24-1 with TRBJ2-3; no firm D call. This CDR3 contains 13 residues. Germline V gene lookup returns CDR1 KGHDR and CDR2 SFDVKD. With 5 bases removed from V and 4 bases from J, the gap between germline ends came to 9 bases. CDR3 in DNA: TGTGCCACCAGTGTCGGGTCCGCAGATACGCAGTATTTT. Protein sequence: CATSVGSADTQYF.